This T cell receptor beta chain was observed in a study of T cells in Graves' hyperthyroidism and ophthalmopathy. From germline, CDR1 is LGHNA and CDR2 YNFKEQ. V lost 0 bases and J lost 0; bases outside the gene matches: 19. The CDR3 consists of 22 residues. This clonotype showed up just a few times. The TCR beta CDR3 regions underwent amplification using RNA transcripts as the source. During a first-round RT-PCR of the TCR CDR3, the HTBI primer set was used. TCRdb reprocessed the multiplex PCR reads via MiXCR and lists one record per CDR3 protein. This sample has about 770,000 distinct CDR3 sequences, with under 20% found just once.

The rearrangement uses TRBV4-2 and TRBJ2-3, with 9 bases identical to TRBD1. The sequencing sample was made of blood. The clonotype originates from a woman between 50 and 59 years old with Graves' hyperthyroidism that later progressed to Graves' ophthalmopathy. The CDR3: CASSQDFGRTGAKLPSTDTQYF. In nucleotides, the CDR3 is TGTGCCAGCAGCCAAGATTTCGGGAGGACAGGGGCTAAACTTCCTAGCACAGATACGCAGTATTTT.